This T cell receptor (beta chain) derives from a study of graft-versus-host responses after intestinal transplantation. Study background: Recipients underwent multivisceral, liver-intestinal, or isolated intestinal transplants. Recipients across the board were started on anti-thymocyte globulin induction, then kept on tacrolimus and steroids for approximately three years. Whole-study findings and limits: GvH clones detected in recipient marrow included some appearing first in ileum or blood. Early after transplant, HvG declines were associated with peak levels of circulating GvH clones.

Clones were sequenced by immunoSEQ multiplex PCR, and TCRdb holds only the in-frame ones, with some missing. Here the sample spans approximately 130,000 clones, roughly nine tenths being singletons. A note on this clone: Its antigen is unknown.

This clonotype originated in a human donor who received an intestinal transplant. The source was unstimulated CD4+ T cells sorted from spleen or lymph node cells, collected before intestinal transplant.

The chain's CDR3 is CAWTGRMLQETQYF. The CDR3 DNA follows: TGTGCCTGGACGGGACGGATGCTCCAAGAGACCCAGTACTTC. J is TRBJ2-5 and V is TRBV30; D tentatively reads TRBD1 or TRBD2 (5 bases each). This CDR3 has 14 residues. In germline, CDR1 is GTSNPN, CDR2 SVGIG (reference sequence). Trimming stripped 4 bases from V and 1 base from J, with 13 bases between.